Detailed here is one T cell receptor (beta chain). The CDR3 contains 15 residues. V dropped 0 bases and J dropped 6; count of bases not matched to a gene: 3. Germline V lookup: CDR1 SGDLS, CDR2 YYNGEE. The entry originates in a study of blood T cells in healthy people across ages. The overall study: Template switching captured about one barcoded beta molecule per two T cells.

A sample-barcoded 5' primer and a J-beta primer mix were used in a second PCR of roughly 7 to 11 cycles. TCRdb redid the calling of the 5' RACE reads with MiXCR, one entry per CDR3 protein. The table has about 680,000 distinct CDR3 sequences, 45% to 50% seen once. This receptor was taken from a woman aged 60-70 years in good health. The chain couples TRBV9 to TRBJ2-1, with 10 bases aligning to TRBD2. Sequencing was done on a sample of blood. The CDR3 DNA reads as TGTGCCAGCAGCGTAGTAGCTAGCGGGAGCAATGAGCAGTTCTTC. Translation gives CASSVVASGSNEQFF. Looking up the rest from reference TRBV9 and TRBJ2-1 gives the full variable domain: DSGVTQTPKHLITATGQRVTLRCSPRSGDLSVYWYQQSLDQGLQFLIQYYNGEERAKGNILERFSAQQFPDLHSELNLSSLELGDSALYFCASSVVASGSNEQFFGPGTRLTVL.